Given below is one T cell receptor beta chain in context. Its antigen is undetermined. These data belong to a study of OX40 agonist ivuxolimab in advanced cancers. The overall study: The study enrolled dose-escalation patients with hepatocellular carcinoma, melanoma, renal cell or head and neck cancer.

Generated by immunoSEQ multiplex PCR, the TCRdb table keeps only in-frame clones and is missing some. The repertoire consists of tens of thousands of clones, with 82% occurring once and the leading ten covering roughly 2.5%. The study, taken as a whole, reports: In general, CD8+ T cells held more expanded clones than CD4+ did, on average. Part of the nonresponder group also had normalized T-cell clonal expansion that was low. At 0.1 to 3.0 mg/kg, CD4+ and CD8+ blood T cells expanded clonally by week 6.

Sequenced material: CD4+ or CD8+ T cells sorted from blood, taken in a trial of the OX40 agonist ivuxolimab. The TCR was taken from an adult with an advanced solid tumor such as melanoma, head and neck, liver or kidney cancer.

CDR3 DNA: TGTGCCAGTAGTATTTGGGGGCGGGCAGCTGGGGCCAACGTCCTGACTTTC. Translating it yields CASSIWGRAAGANVLTF. The chain carries TRBV19 and TRBJ2-6; tentatively, D is TRBD1 (6 bases). Trimming took 3 bases from V and 2 from J, leaving 14 bases between them. Germline V CDR1 and CDR2: LNHDA, SQIVND (reference sequence). This CDR3 contains 17 residues. Supplemented by reference TRBV19 and TRBJ2-6, the full variable domain reads DGGITQSPKYLFRKEGQNVTLSCEQNLNHDAMYWYRQDPGQGLRLIYYSQIVNDFQKGDIAEGYSVSREKKESFPLTVTSAQKNPTAFYLCASSIWGRAAGANVLTFGAGSRLTVL.